The next 10 T cell receptor beta chains were all read from a single sample in a study of Graves' ophthalmopathy and Graves' hyperthyroidism. The sequenced template was RNA, covering the TCR beta CDR3 region. Second-round multiplex PCR came after first-round RT-PCR with HTBI primers. TCRdb itself ran the multiplex PCR reads through MiXCR, one entry per CDR3 protein. The profile covers approximately 540,000 distinct CDR3 sequences, with about 35% appearing a single time and roughly 4.5% taken by the ten largest. Sequencing used peripheral blood or thyroid tissue (not recorded which). Receptor source: an adult man with Graves' hyperthyroidism.

Many counts were recorded for this clonotype. The rearrangement links TRBV7-3 to TRBJ1-2; TRBD1 is a possible D gene (5 bases). The germline V gene encodes CDR1 SGHTA and CDR2 FQGTGA. Trimming removed 2 bases from V and 6 bases from J, with 13 bases in between. There are 14 residues in the CDR3. CDR3 sequence: CASSLLGANDGYTF. The CDR3 nucleotides are TGTGCCAGCAGCTTATTAGGGGCGAACGATGGCTACACCTTC.

The rearrangement uses TRBV7-8 and TRBJ2-7; perhaps TRBD2 as D (5 bases). V lost 6 bases and J 7 bases, leaving 19 bases between the germline ends. The germline gives CDR1 SGHVS, CDR2 FQNEAQ. This CDR3 contains 14 residues. The CDR3 DNA sequence: TGTGCCAGCAGTTTATACCCGGGATCGGGAGAGCAGTACTTC. Its translation is CASSLYPGSGEQYF.

This rearrangement joins TRBV10-3 to TRBJ1-2, with D possibly matching TRBD1 (6 bases). Germline V gives CDR1 ENHRY, CDR2 SYGVKD. V was pared by 0 bases and J by 6 bases, with 14 bases between. This CDR3 contains 15 residues. The CDR3 sequence is CAISESRQVGNGYTF. The CDR3 DNA is TGTGCCATCAGTGAGTCGCGACAGGTGGGGAATGGCTACACCTTC.

The chain is built from TRBV7-9 and TRBJ2-6, with unresolved D. Per the germline V gene, CDR1 is SEHNR and CDR2 is FQNEAQ (reference sequence). This CDR3 is 16 amino acids long. Trimming pared 6 bases from V and 1 base from J, leaving 13 bases between. CDR3 protein: CASSELLGSGANVLTF. The CDR3, as DNA: TGTGCCAGCAGTGAACTCTTAGGGTCTGGGGCCAACGTCCTGACTTTC.

This rearrangement joins TRBV12-3 or TRBV12-4 to TRBJ1-5; D remains ambiguous. CDR3 size: 15 residues. V was trimmed by 5 bases and J by 3 bases, leaving 14 bases between them. The CDR3 sequence is CASSPGVGINQPQHF. DNA of the CDR3: TGTGCCAGCAGTCCAGGAGTGGGGATCAATCAGCCCCAGCATTTT.

This chain joins TRBV7-9 and TRBJ1-1; 9 bases agree with TRBD1. The CDR3 sequence is 18 residues long. Trimming at V came to 3 bases and at J to 0 bases, leaving 11 bases not matched to a gene. Germline-derived CDR1 and CDR2 are SEHNR and FQNEAQ (reference sequence). In nucleotides, the CDR3 is TGTGCCAGCAGCTTTACTCGACAGGGGGAAGGCATGAACACTGAAGCTTTCTTT. Translated, it gives CASSFTRQGEGMNTEAFF.

The CDR3: CAISEGQGSRTDTQYF. CDR3 DNA sequence: TGTGCCATCAGTGAGGGACAGGGGAGTCGCACAGATACGCAGTATTTT. The chain employs TRBV10-3 and TRBJ2-3, with 9 bases fitting TRBD1. The V segment lost 2 bases and the J segment 1 base; nucleotides outside the gene matches: 4. Germline lookup yields CDR1 ENHRY and CDR2 SYGVKD. The CDR3 covers 16 residues.

This clonotype was recorded a few times. The J gene is TRBJ2-7, the V gene TRBV7-6; a weak D match, TRBD1 (5 bases). Germline values: CDR1 SGHVS, CDR2 FNYEAQ. Trimming pared 2 bases from V and 5 bases from J, leaving 13 bases between. CDR3 length: 14 amino acids. The DNA for the CDR3 is TGTGCCAGCAGCTTATTTACCAGGGATGACGAGCAGTACTTC. Translation: CASSLFTRDDEQYF.

The chain couples TRBV28 to TRBJ1-5, with a tentative D call TRBD1 (5 bases). The CDR3 is made up of 16 amino acids. The V end lost 6 bases, the J end lost 4 bases, and 19 bases lay between the germline ends. Germline V CDR1 and CDR2: MDHEN, SYDVKM. The CDR3 region has the DNA TGTGCCAGCAGGTACTTCCGGGGACGGGAGAATCAGCCCCAGCATTTT. Translating gives CASRYFRGRENQPQHF.

The chain recombines TRBV7-9 with TRBJ1-2; D perhaps matches TRBD1 (5 bases). CDR1 is SEHNR and CDR2 is FQNEAQ in the germline V gene (reference sequence). This CDR3 has 14 residues. V dropped 4 bases and J dropped 8 bases, with 17 bases sitting between them. The CDR3 DNA is TGTGCCAGCAGCTCCGCATCGGTGGGGGGGGGCTACACCTTC. It translates to CASSSASVGGGYTF.